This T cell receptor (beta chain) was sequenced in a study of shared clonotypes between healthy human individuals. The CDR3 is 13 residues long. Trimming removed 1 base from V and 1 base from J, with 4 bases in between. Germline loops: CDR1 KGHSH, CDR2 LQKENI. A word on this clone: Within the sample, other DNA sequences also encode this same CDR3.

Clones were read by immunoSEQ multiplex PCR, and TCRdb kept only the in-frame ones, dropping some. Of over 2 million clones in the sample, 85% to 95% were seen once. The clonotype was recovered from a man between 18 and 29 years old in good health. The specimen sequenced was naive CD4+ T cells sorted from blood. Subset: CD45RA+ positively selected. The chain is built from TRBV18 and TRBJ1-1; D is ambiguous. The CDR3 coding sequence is TGTGCCAGCTCACCACAGAAGAACACTGAAGCTTTCTTT. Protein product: CASSPQKNTEAFF.